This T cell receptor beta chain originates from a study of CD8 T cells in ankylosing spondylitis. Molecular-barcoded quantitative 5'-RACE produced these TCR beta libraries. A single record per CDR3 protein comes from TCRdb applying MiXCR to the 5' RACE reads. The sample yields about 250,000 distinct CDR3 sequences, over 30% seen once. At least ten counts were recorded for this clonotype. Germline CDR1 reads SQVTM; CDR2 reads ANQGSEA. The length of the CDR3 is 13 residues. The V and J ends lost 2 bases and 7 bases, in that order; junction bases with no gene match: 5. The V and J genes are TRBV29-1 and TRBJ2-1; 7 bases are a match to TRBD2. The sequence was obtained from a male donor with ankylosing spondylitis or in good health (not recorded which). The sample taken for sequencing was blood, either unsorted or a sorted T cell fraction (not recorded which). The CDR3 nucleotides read TGCAGCGTTGAAAGGCTAGCGGATAATGAGCAGTTCTTC. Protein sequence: CSVERLADNEQFF.